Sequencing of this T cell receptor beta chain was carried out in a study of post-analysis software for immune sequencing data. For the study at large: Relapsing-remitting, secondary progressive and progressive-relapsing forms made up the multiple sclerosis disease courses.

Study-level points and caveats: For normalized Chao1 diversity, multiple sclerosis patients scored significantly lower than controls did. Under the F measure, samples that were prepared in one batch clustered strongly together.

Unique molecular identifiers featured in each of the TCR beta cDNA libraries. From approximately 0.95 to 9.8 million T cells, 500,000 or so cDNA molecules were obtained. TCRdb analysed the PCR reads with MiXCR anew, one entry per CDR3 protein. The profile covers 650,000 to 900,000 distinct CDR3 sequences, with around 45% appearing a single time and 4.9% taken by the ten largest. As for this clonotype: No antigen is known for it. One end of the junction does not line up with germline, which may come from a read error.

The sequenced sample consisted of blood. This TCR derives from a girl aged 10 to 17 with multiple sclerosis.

The CDR3 protein is CASRLAGGPGTQYF. CDR3 in DNA: TGTGCCAGCAGATTAGCGGGAGGGCCAGGGACCCAGTACTTC. This chain uses TRBV12-3 or TRBV12-4 with TRBJ2-5; 11 bases are shared with TRBD2. This CDR3 region has 14 residues.